A selection of T cell receptor beta chains follows, all from one sample in a study of cytomegalovirus exposure and HLA in healthy donors. Here immunoSEQ multiplex PCR was the method, and the copy in TCRdb shows in-frame clones only, minus some. The sample includes about 150,000 clones, around 76% seen only once; the top ten take roughly 1.4%. Sequences were obtained from PBMCs. The receptors originated from a man in his forties in good health and CMV-seronegative. Each CDR3 is given without its conserved first and last residue. The size entry is marked missing in some rows and otherwise reads once, few, many or a size class.

cdr3_aa: ASSLFRGRGQETQY
v_call: TRBV28
clone_size: -
cdr3_length: 14
j_call: TRBJ2-5

cdr3_aa: ASSSLRDRRNTIY
v_call: TRBV11-2
clone_size: few
cdr3_length: 13
j_call: TRBJ1-3

cdr3_aa: ASSGDRGYTEAF
v_call: TRBV2
clone_size: -
cdr3_length: 12
j_call: TRBJ1-1

cdr3_aa: ASSLGPSGARTKNSQY
v_call: TRBV7-6
clone_size: -
cdr3_length: 16
j_call: TRBJ2-4

cdr3_aa: ASGLTQRADTQY
v_call: TRBV5-4
clone_size: -
cdr3_length: 12
j_call: TRBJ2-3

cdr3_aa: ASSRGVVEAYNEQF
v_call: TRBV2
clone_size: -
cdr3_length: 14
j_call: TRBJ2-1

cdr3_aa: ASSEFGSGYEQY
v_call: TRBV10-2
clone_size: -
cdr3_length: 12
j_call: TRBJ2-7

cdr3_aa: ASRRDRETDTQY
v_call: TRBV5-8
clone_size: -
cdr3_length: 12
j_call: TRBJ2-3

cdr3_aa: ASSIGQGRYQPQH
v_call: TRBV7-2
clone_size: once
cdr3_length: 13
j_call: TRBJ1-5

cdr3_aa: ASSIGQAADTQY
v_call: TRBV19
clone_size: -
cdr3_length: 12
j_call: TRBJ2-3

cdr3_aa: AGMTSGRRGTQY
v_call: TRBV6-5
clone_size: -
cdr3_length: 12
j_call: TRBJ2-5

cdr3_aa: SSSLAGGRGRVTEAF
v_call: TRBV7-9
clone_size: -
cdr3_length: 15
j_call: TRBJ1-1

cdr3_aa: ASSTGTPYGYT
v_call: TRBV19
clone_size: -
cdr3_length: 11
j_call: TRBJ1-2

cdr3_aa: ASSLQGVGQETQY
v_call: TRBV7-9
clone_size: -
cdr3_length: 13
j_call: TRBJ2-5

cdr3_aa: ASNVGSGYSTDTQY
v_call: TRBV2
clone_size: -
cdr3_length: 14
j_call: TRBJ2-3

cdr3_aa: ASSLSGNTEAF
v_call: TRBV7-3
clone_size: -
cdr3_length: 11
j_call: TRBJ1-1

cdr3_aa: ASSPGHHNYGYT
v_call: TRBV6-5
clone_size: -
cdr3_length: 12
j_call: TRBJ1-2

cdr3_aa: ASSVAGVGETQY
v_call: TRBV9
clone_size: -
cdr3_length: 12
j_call: TRBJ2-5

cdr3_aa: ASRLAGSSYNEQF
v_call: TRBV27
clone_size: -
cdr3_length: 13
j_call: TRBJ2-1

cdr3_aa: SVRPGDNYGYT
v_call: TRBV29-1
clone_size: -
cdr3_length: 11
j_call: TRBJ1-2

cdr3_aa: ASINSGSSYNEQF
v_call: TRBV5-8
clone_size: -
cdr3_length: 13
j_call: TRBJ2-1

cdr3_aa: ASSLVRGGSYEQY
v_call: TRBV7-2
clone_size: -
cdr3_length: 13
j_call: TRBJ2-7

cdr3_aa: ASRPEVFGAGPYNEQF
v_call: TRBV27
clone_size: few
cdr3_length: 16
j_call: TRBJ2-1

cdr3_aa: AWRPKGGGFTDTQY
v_call: TRBV30
clone_size: -
cdr3_length: 14
j_call: TRBJ2-3

cdr3_aa: ASSDRKRETQY
v_call: TRBV7-2
clone_size: -
cdr3_length: 11
j_call: TRBJ2-5

cdr3_aa: ASSVDSRLGRGNTIY
v_call: TRBV9
clone_size: once
cdr3_length: 15
j_call: TRBJ1-3

cdr3_aa: ASSLGTSGLGTQY
v_call: TRBV28
clone_size: -
cdr3_length: 13
j_call: TRBJ2-5

cdr3_aa: ASSWGDQPQH
v_call: TRBV5-5
clone_size: -
cdr3_length: 10
j_call: TRBJ1-5

cdr3_aa: ASSLSGSTDTQY
v_call: TRBV7-6
clone_size: -
cdr3_length: 12
j_call: TRBJ2-3

cdr3_aa: ASSLEASGIGADTQY
v_call: TRBV13
clone_size: -
cdr3_length: 15
j_call: TRBJ2-3

cdr3_aa: ASSSIRGATNEKLF
v_call: TRBV2
clone_size: -
cdr3_length: 14
j_call: TRBJ1-4

cdr3_aa: ASSPFGGYAKNIQY
v_call: TRBV21-1
clone_size: -
cdr3_length: 14
j_call: TRBJ2-4

cdr3_aa: ASSHFLQNNQPQH
v_call: TRBV4-2
clone_size: -
cdr3_length: 13
j_call: TRBJ1-5

cdr3_aa: ASSVWSGGTDTQY
v_call: TRBV9
clone_size: -
cdr3_length: 13
j_call: TRBJ2-3

cdr3_aa: ASSSPSERYYEQY
v_call: TRBV11-2
clone_size: -
cdr3_length: 13
j_call: TRBJ2-7

cdr3_aa: ASSFRGDYGYT
v_call: TRBV19
clone_size: -
cdr3_length: 11
j_call: TRBJ1-2

cdr3_aa: ASSLQRAQREETQY
v_call: TRBV7-2
clone_size: -
cdr3_length: 14
j_call: -

cdr3_aa: ASSYSALAGLDTQY
v_call: TRBV6-6
clone_size: -
cdr3_length: 14
j_call: TRBJ2-3

cdr3_aa: SSSPQDTIY
v_call: TRBV7-9
clone_size: few
cdr3_length: 9
j_call: TRBJ1-3

cdr3_aa: ASSWDRATQPQH
v_call: TRBV19
clone_size: -
cdr3_length: 12
j_call: TRBJ1-5

cdr3_aa: ASSFSGDSFTDTQY
v_call: TRBV5-1
clone_size: -
cdr3_length: 14
j_call: TRBJ2-3

cdr3_aa: ASIQGNTGELF
v_call: TRBV19
clone_size: -
cdr3_length: 11
j_call: TRBJ2-2

cdr3_aa: ASSLSVDNEQF
v_call: TRBV7-3
clone_size: -
cdr3_length: 11
j_call: TRBJ2-1

cdr3_aa: ASSPDIQANYGYT
v_call: TRBV5-6
clone_size: -
cdr3_length: 13
j_call: TRBJ1-2

cdr3_aa: ASSPGRQGATGNTIY
v_call: TRBV5-4
clone_size: -
cdr3_length: 15
j_call: TRBJ1-3

cdr3_aa: ASSTQGSQPQH
v_call: TRBV27
clone_size: -
cdr3_length: 11
j_call: TRBJ1-5

cdr3_aa: ASSLFRGDEQY
v_call: TRBV5-5
clone_size: -
cdr3_length: 11
j_call: TRBJ2-7

cdr3_aa: ASSAAEDRGEAF
v_call: TRBV5-6
clone_size: once
cdr3_length: 12
j_call: TRBJ1-1

cdr3_aa: ASQRRTSGFSGETQY
v_call: TRBV27
clone_size: -
cdr3_length: 15
j_call: TRBJ2-5

cdr3_aa: ASSELNFRLQPQH
v_call: TRBV2
clone_size: few
cdr3_length: 13
j_call: TRBJ1-5

cdr3_aa: ASSLLQDTNRGYT
v_call: TRBV7-2
clone_size: -
cdr3_length: 13
j_call: TRBJ1-2

cdr3_aa: ASSLRGANYGYT
v_call: TRBV5-1
clone_size: -
cdr3_length: 12
j_call: TRBJ1-2

cdr3_aa: ASRPRGNGYT
v_call: TRBV28
clone_size: -
cdr3_length: 10
j_call: TRBJ1-2

cdr3_aa: ASRGLAGVNEQF
v_call: TRBV27
clone_size: -
cdr3_length: 12
j_call: TRBJ2-1

cdr3_aa: ASTLEEGPAYGYT
v_call: TRBV6-1
clone_size: -
cdr3_length: 13
j_call: TRBJ1-2